A selection of T cell receptor beta chains follows, all from one sample in a study of cytomegalovirus exposure and HLA in healthy donors. The table came from immunoSEQ multiplex PCR; TCRdb's copy has only in-frame clones and leaves some out. The top ten clones hold about 1.7% of a sample with 130,000 or so clones, more than 60% of them seen once. Sequencing was performed on PBMCs. The source is a female donor in good health and CMV-seronegative. Both conserved end residues are part of each CDR3. The order of the fields is J gene, V gene, D gene, clone size, CDR3 protein, CDR3 DNA. A D gene is named only where the DNA matches it firmly. Clone size is shown for a subset of rows, as once, few, many or a class of expanded clone.

J: TRBJ1-2
V: TRBV7-2
D: -
size: -
CDR3: CASSLVVTGSYGYTF
DNA: TGTGCCAGCAGCTTAGTGGTGACAGGTTCCTATGGCTACACCTTC

J: TRBJ2-3
V: TRBV5-6
D: TRBD1
size: -
CDR3: CASSQSGTGGTDTQYF
DNA: TGTGCCAGCAGCCAATCCGGGACAGGGGGCACAGATACGCAGTATTTT

J: TRBJ2-7
V: TRBV9
D: -
size: -
CDR3: CASSVGLDHGPYEQYF
DNA: TGTGCCAGCAGCGTAGGTCTTGATCACGGTCCCTACGAGCAGTACTTC

J: TRBJ2-1
V: TRBV27
D: -
size: -
CDR3: CASSLSGYDGGALLYNEQFF
DNA: TGTGCCAGCAGTTTATCGGGGTACGATGGGGGGGCCCTGCTCTACAATGAGCAGTTCTTC

J: TRBJ1-3
V: TRBV5-4
D: -
size: few
CDR3: CASSFDRGNTIYF
DNA: TGTGCCAGCAGCTTTGACAGGGGAAACACCATATATTTT

J: TRBJ1-1
V: TRBV7-8
D: TRBD1
size: -
CDR3: CASSFVTGGFLNTEAFF
DNA: TGTGCCAGCAGCTTCGTCACAGGGGGCTTTTTGAACACTGAAGCTTTCTTT

J: TRBJ2-2
V: TRBV5-6
D: -
size: -
CDR3: CASSGRDTLTGELFF
DNA: TGTGCCAGCAGCGGCCGGGACACTCTCACCGGGGAGCTGTTTTTT

J: TRBJ1-6
V: TRBV6-5
D: TRBD1
size: -
CDR3: CASNFGTANSPLHF
DNA: TGTGCCAGCAACTTCGGGACAGCTAATTCACCCCTCCACTTT

J: TRBJ2-2
V: TRBV27
D: -
size: -
CDR3: CASSFRGLPMRAGELFF
DNA: TGTGCCAGCAGTTTCCGCGGGCTCCCAATGCGAGCCGGGGAGCTGTTTTTT

J: TRBJ1-1
V: TRBV6-5
D: -
size: -
CDR3: CASSYSGHNTEAFF
DNA: TGTGCCAGCAGTTACTCGGGACATAACACTGAAGCTTTCTTT

J: TRBJ2-1
V: TRBV11-2
D: -
size: -
CDR3: CASSTRRYNEQFF
DNA: TGTGCCAGCAGCACTAGACGATACAATGAGCAGTTCTTC

J: TRBJ2-3
V: TRBV6-5
D: TRBD2
size: -
CDR3: CASSYLSSGRSDTQYF
DNA: TGTGCCAGCAGTTACCTGTCTAGCGGGAGATCAGATACGCAGTATTTT

J: TRBJ1-6
V: TRBV5-6
D: -
size: -
CDR3: CASSLAGGPLHF
DNA: TGTGCCAGCAGCTTGGCCGGGGGGCCCCTCCACTTT

J: TRBJ1-1
V: TRBV19
D: TRBD1
size: -
CDR3: CASSMLAGGPNTEAFF
DNA: TGTGCCAGTAGTATGTTGGCAGGGGGCCCGAACACTGAAGCTTTCTTT

J: TRBJ2-7
V: TRBV7-7
D: -
size: -
CDR3: CASSPGETSYEQYF
DNA: TGTGCTAGCAGCCCAGGGGAGACATCCTACGAGCAGTACTTC

J: TRBJ2-3
V: TRBV7-8
D: -
size: -
CDR3: CASTRDNLSPDTQYF
DNA: TGTGCCAGCACCCGGGACAACCTAAGCCCTGATACGCAGTATTTT

J: TRBJ1-3
V: TRBV15
D: -
size: -
CDR3: CATSSQMGARNTIYF
DNA: TGTGCCACCAGCAGTCAAATGGGAGCCCGAAACACCATATATTTT

J: TRBJ1-1
V: TRBV5-3
D: TRBD1
size: -
CDR3: CARSSAGQGARVTEAFF
DNA: TGTGCCAGAAGCTCAGCAGGACAGGGGGCGCGGGTCACTGAAGCTTTCTTT

J: TRBJ2-7
V: TRBV10-3
D: TRBD1
size: -
CDR3: CAISDIAGTGGYEQYF
DNA: TGTGCCATCAGTGACATCGCCGGGACAGGGGGCTACGAGCAGTACTTC

J: TRBJ2-1
V: TRBV28
D: -
size: -
CDR3: CASRYTENEQFF
DNA: TGTGCCAGCAGGTATACAGAAAATGAGCAGTTCTTC

J: TRBJ1-1
V: TRBV7-8
D: -
size: -
CDR3: CASSLLRGEGEAFF
DNA: TGTGCCAGCAGCTTACTCAGGGGCGAGGGTGAAGCTTTCTTT

J: TRBJ1-5
V: TRBV6-1
D: TRBD1
size: -
CDR3: CASSQGQGQPQHF
DNA: TGTGCCAGCAGCCAAGGACAGGGCCAGCCCCAGCATTTT

J: TRBJ2-7
V: TRBV28
D: TRBD2
size: few
CDR3: CASRAAGGPYEQYF
DNA: TGTGCCAGCAGAGCAGCGGGAGGTCCGTACGAGCAGTACTTC

J: TRBJ1-1
V: TRBV7-3
D: -
size: -
CDR3: CASSLKAERTEAFF
DNA: TGTGCCAGCAGCTTAAAGGCGGAGAGGACTGAAGCTTTCTTT

J: TRBJ2-7
V: TRBV4-1
D: -
size: -
CDR3: CASSQARGAGEQYF
DNA: TGCGCCAGCAGCCAAGCCCGCGGTGCCGGTGAGCAGTACTTC

J: TRBJ1-1
V: TRBV9
D: -
size: -
CDR3: CASSVLNSGNTEAFF
DNA: TGTGCCAGCAGCGTACTGAACAGTGGGAACACTGAAGCTTTCTTT

J: TRBJ1-1
V: TRBV29-1
D: -
size: once
CDR3: CSVEYGWRGLASEAFF
DNA: TGCAGCGTTGAATACGGATGGCGGGGTCTCGCCTCTGAAGCTTTCTTT

J: TRBJ2-7
V: TRBV13
D: -
size: -
CDR3: CASSSLSYSGHEQYF
DNA: TGTGCCAGCAGCTCCCTATCTTATTCAGGGCACGAGCAGTACTTC

J: TRBJ2-1
V: TRBV12-5
D: TRBD1
size: -
CDR3: CASGLASGTGLGEQFF
DNA: TGTGCTAGTGGTTTGGCGAGTGGGACAGGGTTGGGTGAGCAGTTCTTC

J: TRBJ2-1
V: TRBV4-1
D: TRBD2
size: -
CDR3: CASSHSGAEQFF
DNA: TGCGCCAGCAGCCATAGCGGGGCCGAGCAGTTCTTC

J: TRBJ2-7
V: TRBV4-2
D: -
size: few
CDR3: CASSQKQGYEQYF
DNA: TGTGCCAGCAGCCAAAAACAGGGCTACGAGCAGTACTTC

J: TRBJ2-6
V: TRBV10-3
D: TRBD1
size: -
CDR3: CAIRGTGAGANVLTF
DNA: TGTGCCATCAGAGGGACAGGGGCCGGGGCCAACGTCCTGACTTTC

J: TRBJ2-2
V: TRBV7-7
D: -
size: -
CDR3: CASSLAVTGSNTGELFF
DNA: TGTGCTAGCAGCTTAGCGGTGACAGGCTCGAACACCGGGGAGCTGTTTTTT

J: TRBJ2-3
V: TRBV11-2
D: TRBD2
size: -
CDR3: CASSPKASGYTDTQYF
DNA: TGTGCCAGCAGCCCAAAGGCTAGCGGGTACACAGATACGCAGTATTTT

J: TRBJ2-5
V: TRBV2
D: TRBD1
size: once
CDR3: CASRAGQGLQETQYF
DNA: TGTGCCAGCAGGGCCGGACAGGGCCTCCAAGAGACCCAGTACTTC

J: TRBJ2-7
V: TRBV27
D: TRBD1
size: -
CDR3: CASSHRTGVWEQYF
DNA: TGTGCCAGCAGTCACCGGACAGGGGTCTGGGAGCAGTACTTC

J: TRBJ2-5
V: TRBV27
D: TRBD2
size: -
CDR3: CASSWRRVAGGEQYF
DNA: TGTGCCAGCAGTTGGCGGAGGGTGGCCGGGGGGGAGCAGTACTTC

J: TRBJ1-1
V: TRBV6-1
D: TRBD1
size: -
CDR3: CASTVGQGLHTEAFF
DNA: TGTGCCAGCACTGTTGGACAGGGTCTCCACACTGAAGCTTTCTTT

J: TRBJ2-7
V: TRBV30
D: -
size: -
CDR3: CAIIQGREQYF
DNA: TGTGCCATAATACAGGGTCGCGAGCAGTACTTC